A selection of T cell receptor beta chains follows, all from one sample in a study of cytomegalovirus exposure and HLA in healthy donors. Assay used: immunoSEQ multiplex PCR; TCRdb lists only in-frame clones, some missing. Of 190,000 or so clones listed, approximately 82% are singletons. Specimen: PBMCs. These receptors were collected from a woman in her thirties in good health and CMV-seropositive. Each CDR3 is given without its conserved first and last residue. The order of the fields is J gene, D gene, V gene, CDR3 length, CDR3 protein. The D gene is left open where the match is weak.

TRBJ2-3 - TRBV7-8 10 ASSLERGTQY
TRBJ2-7 - TRBV29-1 11 SFRDSGSYEQY
TRBJ1-2 - TRBV11-2 16 ASSLAGGRQLEGYGYT
TRBJ1-1 - TRBV5-6 9 ASSIFTEAF
TRBJ2-2 TRBD2 TRBV7-3 15 ASSLRAASGRSGELF
TRBJ2-7 - TRBV19 13 ASSGGQAPSYEQY
TRBJ2-1 - TRBV28 15 ASSPPPGQPNYNEQF
TRBJ1-3 TRBD1 TRBV5-1 12 ASSRDRSGNTIY
TRBJ2-2 TRBD2 TRBV27 16 ASSLSGLAISLNGELF
TRBJ1-1 - TRBV19 13 ASSNFLRENTEAF
TRBJ1-5 TRBD1 TRBV7-9 11 ASRSGQGQPQH
TRBJ2-7 - TRBV21-1 11 ASSNGITYEQY
TRBJ1-1 - TRBV28 11 ASSFRRNTEAF
TRBJ2-7 - TRBV6-5 10 ASSRSSYEQY
TRBJ2-2 TRBD1 TRBV29-1 14 SVEAGTASNTGELF
TRBJ1-1 - TRBV6-1 10 ASSEVRAEAF
TRBJ1-4 TRBD1 TRBV5-1 13 ASSPGQGRGEKLF
TRBJ2-3 - TRBV2 13 ASDSVQDGTDTQY
TRBJ2-1 TRBD2 TRBV7-2 14 ASSLVLGGRSDEQF
TRBJ2-1 - TRBV27 12 ATSRERYGNEQF
TRBJ2-1 TRBD2 TRBV4-1 18 ASSQWVPAGQASTHNEQF
TRBJ2-1 TRBD2 TRBV29-1 12 SLTSGSMGDEQF
TRBJ2-5 TRBD2 TRBV29-1 10 SVDPGGETQY
TRBJ2-4 TRBD1 TRBV7-2 12 ASSWDRPENIQY
TRBJ2-1 TRBD2 TRBV6-1 13 ASSEDLAGSQEQF
TRBJ2-1 TRBD1 TRBV29-1 13 SVTHGTGVYNEQF
TRBJ1-5 TRBD1 TRBV2 13 ASRARTGANQPQH
TRBJ2-5 TRBD2 TRBV29-1 12 SVRLGGTTETQY
TRBJ2-7 - TRBV28 10 ASSGPIYEQY
TRBJ1-2 - TRBV7-9 14 ASSESQGSYSRGYT
TRBJ2-7 - TRBV5-4 13 ASSLKQGNPYEQY
TRBJ1-1 - TRBV9 13 ASSVEGQPNTEAF
TRBJ1-1 - TRBV11-2 10 ASSLGRATTF
TRBJ2-3 - TRBV29-1 11 SVVGDSTDTQY
TRBJ1-2 - TRBV2 10 ASVTGSEGYT
TRBJ2-7 TRBD2 TRBV5-4 13 ASSPRGGETFGQY
TRBJ2-7 TRBD1 TRBV10-3 10 ATRDRPYEQY
TRBJ2-1 - TRBV4-1 14 ASSLSSGELLNEQF
TRBJ2-7 - TRBV5-6 12 ASSRTTEVNEQY
TRBJ1-5 - TRBV2 10 ASSGGSQPQH
TRBJ2-2 - TRBV29-1 13 SARGGATNTGELF
TRBJ2-7 TRBD2 TRBV18 14 ASSPPASGRRREQY
TRBJ1-1 - TRBV29-1 8 SPGPAEAF
TRBJ1-1 TRBD1 TRBV7-2 10 ASSQTGGPAF
TRBJ2-7 - TRBV5-4 16 ASSLTRGLVGVGYEQY
TRBJ1-2 TRBD1 TRBV15 13 ATSRDRDRGRGYT
TRBJ1-2 - TRBV5-1 11 ASSSGTSYGYT
TRBJ2-1 - TRBV27 14 ASSLSFSLVYNEQF
TRBJ2-1 TRBD2 TRBV9 16 ASSVVSPSGGSYNEQF
TRBJ2-7 TRBD2 TRBV28 13 ASSFGLAGDYEQY
TRBJ1-3 TRBD1 TRBV5-6 14 ASSLGQGVPGNTIY
TRBJ1-2 - TRBV9 15 ASSDPQDPNFNYGYT
TRBJ2-1 - TRBV7-3 11 ASSLEGALEQF
TRBJ2-7 TRBD1 TRBV5-1 12 ASTGGQGSYEQY
TRBJ2-2 - TRBV5-6 13 ASSFRGIRTGELF
TRBJ2-1 TRBD1 TRBV6-5 9 ASSLRDREF
TRBJ1-2 - TRBV19 9 ASRRQYGYT
TRBJ1-2 - TRBV5-1 12 ASSQADRPNGYT